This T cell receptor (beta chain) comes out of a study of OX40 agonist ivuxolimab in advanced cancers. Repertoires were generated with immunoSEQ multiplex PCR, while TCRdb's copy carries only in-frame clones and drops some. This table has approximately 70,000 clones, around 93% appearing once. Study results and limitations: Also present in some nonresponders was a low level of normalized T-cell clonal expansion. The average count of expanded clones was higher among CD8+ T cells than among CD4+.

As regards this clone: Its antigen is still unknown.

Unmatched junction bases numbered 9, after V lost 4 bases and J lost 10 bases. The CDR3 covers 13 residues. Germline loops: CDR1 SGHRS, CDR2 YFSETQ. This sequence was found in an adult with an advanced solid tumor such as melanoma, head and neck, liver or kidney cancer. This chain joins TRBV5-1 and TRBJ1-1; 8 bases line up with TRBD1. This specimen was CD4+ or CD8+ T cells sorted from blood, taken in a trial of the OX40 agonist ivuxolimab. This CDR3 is CASSITGGFGAFF. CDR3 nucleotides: TGCGCCAGCAGCATTACAGGGGGGTTTGGAGCTTTCTTT.